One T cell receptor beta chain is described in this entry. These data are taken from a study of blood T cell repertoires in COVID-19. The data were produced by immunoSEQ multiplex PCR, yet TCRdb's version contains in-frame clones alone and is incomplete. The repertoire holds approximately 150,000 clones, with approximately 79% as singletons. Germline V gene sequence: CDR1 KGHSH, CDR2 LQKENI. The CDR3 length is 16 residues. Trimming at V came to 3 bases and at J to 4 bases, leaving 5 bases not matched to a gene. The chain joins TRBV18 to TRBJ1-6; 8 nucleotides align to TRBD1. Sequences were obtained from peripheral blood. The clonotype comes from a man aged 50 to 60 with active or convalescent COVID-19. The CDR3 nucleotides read TGTGCCAGCTCACCGGACAGGGCGGGATATAATTCACCCCTCCACTTT. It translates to CASSPDRAGYNSPLHF.